The 15 T cell receptor beta chains presented below share a single source sample, sequenced in a study of human T cells and chemical hapten exposure. TCRdb independently ran MiXCR on the RACE reads; one entry per CDR3 protein. This sample has 50,000 to 65,000 distinct CDR3 sequences; 11% occur once, and the top ten carry roughly 4%. Indicated time point: pre-sensitization, week 0. Treatment in this sample: therapeutic diphenylcyclopropenone sensitization with weekly scalp DPC. The sequencing used whole blood, collected in connection with sensitization to the hapten diphenylcyclopropenone (DPC). These receptors were collected from a woman aged 40 to 49 with alopecia areata. Some clones in this sample may be carry-over from other donors' samples.

In this sample, this clonotype turned up many times. The V call is TRBV5-1, the J call TRBJ2-7, with 8 nucleotides matching TRBD2. The CDR3 loop spans 14 amino acids. CDR1 is SGHRS and CDR2 is YFSETQ in the germline V gene. The V gene end was trimmed by 4 bases and the J gene end by 5 bases; junction bases not matched to a gene: 8. CDR3 in DNA: TGCGCCAGCAGCCCCGGGACTAGTTCCCACGAGCAGTACTTC. Its translation is CASSPGTSSHEQYF.

This clonotype was counted ten times or more. J is TRBJ1-1 and V is TRBV15, with 10 bases that match TRBD1. The CDR3 is 16 amino acids. Germline V gene lookup returns CDR1 LNHNV and CDR2 YYDKDF (reference sequence). V was clipped by 7 bases and J by 4 bases; unmatched bases: 12. Here the CDR3 DNA reads TGTGCCACCACTGATGACAGGGGGCGCGTGGGCACTGAAGCTTTCTTT. It translates to CATTDDRGRVGTEAFF.

In its sample, this clonotype was seen many times. CDR3 sequence reads: CASRVGTVKTQYF. As DNA, the CDR3 is TGTGCCAGCAGAGTAGGGACAGTAAAGACCCAGTACTTC. The V gene is TRBV12-3 or TRBV12-4, the J gene TRBJ2-5, with TRBD1 identical over 7 bases. The CDR3 runs to 13 residues. With V trimmed by 6 bases and J by 6 bases, 7 bases remained unmatched.

This clonotype has just a few counts. The gene calls are TRBV7-9 and TRBJ2-3, with D perhaps matching TRBD1 (5 bases). CDR1 SEHNR and CDR2 FQNEAQ come from the germline V gene (reference sequence). V lost 1 base, J lost 4 bases, and 12 bases lay in between. The CDR3 consists of 15 residues. CDR3 loop: CASSLGQTSADTQYF. In nucleotides, the CDR3 is TGTGCCAGCAGCTTAGGACAGACCTCCGCAGATACGCAGTATTTT. The complete variable domain, with remaining parts taken from reference TRBV7-9 and TRBJ2-3, reads DTGVSQNPRHKITKRGQNVTFRCDPISEHNRLYWYRQTLGQGPEFLTYFQNEAQLEKSRLLSDRFSAERPKGSFSTLEIQRTEQGDSAMYLCASSLGQTSADTQYFGPGTRLTVL.

This clonotype is medium-sized in the sample. The chain has TRBV27 and TRBJ2-7, with 9 bases lining up with TRBD1. This CDR3 region has 15 residues. Trimming took 6 bases from V and 5 from J; bases not matched to a gene: 11. Germline CDR1 is MNHEY and CDR2 is SMNVEV (reference sequence). The CDR3 bases are TGTGCCAGCAGGTCACAGGGGGCAAGTAATGACGAGCAGTACTTC. Translation gives CASRSQGASNDEQYF.

The V gene is TRBV5-5, the J gene TRBJ2-7; 9 positions agree with TRBD1. The germline V gene encodes CDR1 SGHKS and CDR2 YYEKEE (reference sequence). Trimming cost V 4 bases and J 2 bases; bases outside gene matches: 7. The CDR3 spans 15 residues. This chain's CDR3 is CASSLQGATPYEQYF. The DNA of the CDR3 is TGTGCCAGCAGCCTACAGGGGGCGACTCCCTACGAGCAGTACTTC.

This clonotype was counted many times. The chain has TRBV7-2 and TRBJ2-3, with a tentative D call TRBD2 (6 bases). The V gene lost 0 bases and the J gene lost 4 bases, with 14 bases spanning the gap. Per the germline V gene, CDR1 is SGHTA and CDR2 is FQGNSA. This CDR3 has 16 residues. The CDR3: CASSLAIRGSADTQYF. The CDR3 DNA is TGTGCCAGCAGCTTAGCGATACGGGGGAGCGCAGATACGCAGTATTTT.

The table lists this clonotype with many counts. The gene calls are TRBV11-3 and TRBJ1-1; D is ambiguous. CDR1 and CDR2 (germline): SGHNT, YENEEA. The ends were cut back, 0 bases at V and 5 bases at J, with 7 bases in the middle. The CDR3 is 13 amino acids. Written as DNA, the CDR3 is TGTGCCAGCAGCTTAGAAGCGGGGACTGAAGCTTTCTTT. Translated, it gives CASSLEAGTEAFF.

This clonotype was seen many times. V usage is TRBV12-3 or TRBV12-4 and J usage is TRBJ1-5, with unresolved D. Trimming stripped 6 bases from V and 1 base from J, with 13 bases between. The CDR3 runs to 15 residues. The CDR3 loop is CASSLSGISNQPQHF. As DNA, the CDR3 is TGTGCCAGCAGCCTTTCAGGTATCAGCAATCAGCCCCAGCATTTT.

In this sample, this clonotype turned up a few times. This chain connects TRBV6-2 or TRBV6-3 to TRBJ1-1; no clear D gene. Germline V gives CDR1 MNHEY, CDR2 SVGEGT. This CDR3 has 13 amino acids. Trimming stripped 2 bases from V and 8 bases from J, with 12 bases between. The CDR3 is CASSYLGRREAFF. CDR3 in DNA: TGTGCCAGCAGTTACCTCGGGCGGAGAGAAGCTTTCTTT.

Many counts were recorded for this clonotype. This chain uses TRBV6-2 or TRBV6-3 with TRBJ2-3, with TRBD2 matching 7 bases. Per the germline V gene, CDR1 is MNHEY and CDR2 is SVGEGT. The CDR3 runs 15 residues. V lost 4 bases and J lost 8; bases outside the gene matches: 12. For the CDR3, the DNA is TGTGCCAGCAGTTCCCCGACTAGCATAAGGGTTACGCAGTATTTT. It translates to CASSSPTSIRVTQYF.

The CDR3 protein is CASSYSGVASDEQYF. In DNA form, the CDR3 reads TGTGCCAGCAGTTATTCGGGGGTAGCGTCCGACGAGCAGTACTTC. The chain carries TRBV6-5 and TRBJ2-7, with D perhaps matching TRBD2 (6 bases). This CDR3 is built from 15 residues. Trimming left V 3 bases short and J 5 bases short, with 17 bases between. CDR1 is MNHEY, CDR2 SVGAGI, per germline.

The chain recombines TRBV6-1 with TRBJ2-1, with a tentative D call TRBD2 (6 bases). The V and J ends lost 4 bases and 9 bases respectively, with 10 bases between them. CDR3 length: 12 residues. The germline CDR1 and CDR2 sequences are MNHNS and SASEGT. This CDR3 is CASSAGEGEQFF. The CDR3, as DNA: TGTGCCAGCAGTGCGGGAGAGGGTGAGCAGTTCTTC.

This clonotype was counted a few times. The chain has TRBV6-6 and TRBJ1-4; the D gene is possibly TRBD1 (6 bases). The V end was cut by 2 bases, the J end by 7 bases, with 23 bases between. Germline loops: CDR1 MNHNY, CDR2 SVGAGI (reference sequence). The CDR3 extends over 18 amino acids. The CDR3 reads CASSYPPRGVGSSEKLFF. CDR3 in DNA: TGTGCCAGCAGTTACCCCCCAAGGGGGGTAGGGAGTAGTGAAAAACTGTTTTTT.

This clonotype was picked up many times. V gene TRBV20-1 combines with J gene TRBJ2-1; either TRBD1 or TRBD2 may supply D (5 bases each). This CDR3 is built from 12 residues. The germline V gene has CDR1 DFQATT and CDR2 SNEGSKA (reference sequence). V was cut by 3 bases and J by 6 bases, with 9 bases left in between. CDR3 loop: CSASWGFNEQFF. The CDR3 DNA sequence: TGCAGTGCTAGCTGGGGGTTCAATGAGCAGTTCTTC.